The 18 T cell receptor beta chains reported below all come from one sample, sequenced in a study of cytomegalovirus exposure and HLA in healthy donors. Assay used: immunoSEQ multiplex PCR; TCRdb lists only in-frame clones, some missing. The repertoire holds 150,000 to 200,000 clones, with approximately 81% as singletons. Specimen: PBMCs. Source of these receptors: a man in his thirties or forties in good health and CMV-seropositive.

This clone showed up just a few times. The chain employs TRBV6-5 and TRBJ2-3; a weak D match, TRBD1 (5 bases). This CDR3 region has 15 residues. The germline CDR1 and CDR2 sequences are MNHEY and SVGAGI. The ends were cut back, 6 bases at V and 1 base at J, with 14 bases in the middle. The CDR3, as DNA: TGTGCCAGCAGCCGAACAGGTTTGGGCACAGATACGCAGTATTTT. Translating it yields CASSRTGLGTDTQYF.

The CDR3 coding sequence is TGTGCCAGCAGCTTATGGCGAGGGACTAGAAAGGGCGATGAGCAGTTCTTC. Protein product: CASSLWRGTRKGDEQFF. This chain joins TRBV7-9 and TRBJ2-1; 8 bases line up with TRBD2. Germline V gene data show CDR1 as SEHNR and CDR2 as FQNEAQ (reference sequence). Unmatched junction bases numbered 14, after V lost 2 bases and J lost 8 bases. The CDR3 runs 17 residues. The entire variable domain, with the rest obtained from reference TRBV7-9 and TRBJ2-1, is as follows: DTGVSQNPRHKITKRGQNVTFRCDPISEHNRLYWYRQTLGQGPEFLTYFQNEAQLEKSRLLSDRFSAERPKGSFSTLEIQRTEQGDSAMYLCASSLWRGTRKGDEQFFGPGTRLTVL.

This sequence joins TRBV7-2 and TRBJ2-1; D may be TRBD2 (5 bases). The CDR3 spans 15 residues. The V end was cut by 5 bases, the J end by 0 bases, with 11 bases between. Germline V gives CDR1 SGHTA, CDR2 FQGNSA. The CDR3 here is CASSLTTSSYNEQFF. In nucleotides, the CDR3 is TGTGCCAGCAGCCTGACTACTAGCTCCTACAATGAGCAGTTCTTC.

CDR3 sequence (DNA): TGTGCCAGCAGCTTAAACAGGGTACAAGAGACCCAGTACTTC. It encodes CASSLNRVQETQYF. The chain carries TRBV5-4 and TRBJ2-5, with a weak D call TRBD1 (6 bases). This CDR3 is 14 amino acids long. In germline, CDR1 is SGHNT, CDR2 YYREEE (reference sequence). V lost 2 bases, J lost 2 bases, and 10 bases lay in between. Variable domain in full (rest from reference TRBV5-4 and TRBJ2-5): ETGVTQSPTHLIKTRGQQVTLRCSSQSGHNTVSWYQQALGQGPQFIFQYYREEENGRGNFPPRFSGLQFPNYSSELNVNALELDDSALYLCASSLNRVQETQYFGPGTRLLVL.

V usage is TRBV28 and J usage is TRBJ2-7; maybe TRBD1 (5 bases). Germline assignment: CDR1 MDHEN and CDR2 SYDVKM. Trimming shortened V by 6 bases and J by 3 bases, and 9 bases separated the two germline ends. The CDR3 covers 12 residues. The CDR3 here is CASSQGHYEQYF. CDR3 DNA: TGTGCCAGCAGCCAGGGTCACTACGAGCAGTACTTC.

This chain uses TRBV5-1 with TRBJ2-3; D unresolved. V was clipped by 3 bases and J by 0 bases, with 17 bases between them. Germline-derived CDR1 and CDR2 are SGHRS and YFSETQ. CDR3 length equals 17 residues. The CDR3: CASSSNLRALSTDTQYF. The CDR3 DNA follows: TGCGCCAGCAGCTCCAATCTCCGAGCCCTTAGCACAGATACGCAGTATTTT. The whole variable domain, remainder taken from reference TRBV5-1 and TRBJ2-3, is KAGVTQTPRYLIKTRGQQVTLSCSPISGHRSVSWYQQTPGQGLQFLFEYFSETQRNKGNFPGRFSGRQFSNSRSEMNVSTLELGDSALYLCASSSNLRALSTDTQYFGPGTRLTVL.

The chain joins TRBV28 to TRBJ1-5; a possible D gene is TRBD1 (5 bases). This CDR3 comprises 14 residues. Germline values: CDR1 MDHEN, CDR2 SYDVKM. V shed 5 bases and J shed 1 base, with 9 bases lying between them. In DNA, the CDR3 is TGTGCCAGCAGTGCCGGGGGGAGCAATCAGCCCCAGCATTTT. It codes for CASSAGGSNQPQHF.

This chain connects TRBV4-1 to TRBJ1-2; D is perhaps TRBD1 (5 bases). Germline V gene sequence: CDR1 MGHRA, CDR2 YSYEKL. Trimming removed 1 base from V and 7 bases from J, with 16 bases in between. This CDR3 spans 15 amino acids. CDR3 nucleotides: TGCGCCAGCAGCCAAGTCCTCGCCAGGGTCGCTGGCTACACCTTC. Residues: CASSQVLARVAGYTF.

In DNA, the CDR3 is TGTGCCAGCAGTTTCTCAGGGGGCGCGGGCTACGAGCAGTACTTC. It yields the protein CASSFSGGAGYEQYF. The chain joins TRBV28 to TRBJ2-7, with 8 bases identical to TRBD1. There are 15 residues in the CDR3. With V trimmed by 3 bases and J by 3 bases, 7 bases remained unmatched. The V gene's germline CDR1 is MDHEN and CDR2 SYDVKM.

The genes are TRBV2 and TRBJ2-7; D gene uncertain. CDR1 and CDR2 (germline): SNHLY, FYNNEI. This CDR3 comprises 15 residues. With 0 bases removed from V and 0 bases from J, the gap between germline ends came to 9 bases. The CDR3 here is CASSEARRYSYEQYF. The CDR3 DNA reads TGTGCCAGCAGTGAAGCGAGGAGATACTCCTACGAGCAGTACTTC.

V usage is TRBV5-6 and J usage is TRBJ2-1; 11 bases agree with TRBD2. V lost 4 bases, J lost 2 bases, and 5 bases stayed unmatched. Germline assignment: CDR1 SGHDT and CDR2 YYEEEE. This CDR3 region has 16 residues. The CDR3 DNA is TGTGCCAGCAGCAAGCTAGCGGGGGGCCCCTACAATGAGCAGTTCTTC. Its translation: CASSKLAGGPYNEQFF.

A note on this clone: Other DNA sequences from this sample encode an identical CDR3 as well. This rearrangement joins TRBV28 to TRBJ1-2; the D gene is possibly TRBD1 (5 bases). There are 12 residues in the CDR3. V lost 2 bases and J 5 bases, leaving 6 bases between the germline ends. CDR1 is MDHEN, CDR2 SYDVKM, per germline. The CDR3 protein is CASSLGAYGYTF. Here the CDR3 DNA reads TGTGCCAGCAGTTTAGGGGCGTATGGCTACACCTTC.

This chain uses TRBV7-3 with TRBJ2-3, with D perhaps matching TRBD2 (6 bases). The ends were cut back, 2 bases at V and 3 bases at J, with 15 bases in the middle. CDR3 length: 16 residues. CDR1 is SGHTA and CDR2 is FQGTGA in the germline V gene. As DNA, the CDR3 is TGTGCCAGCAGCTTAGGTGGTAGCGGACTGACAGATACGCAGTATTTT. Translating it yields CASSLGGSGLTDTQYF. Full variable domain (rest looked up from reference TRBV7-3 and TRBJ2-3): GAGVSQTPSNKVTEKGKYVELRCDPISGHTALYWYRQSLGQGPEFLIYFQGTGAADDSGLPNDRFFAVRPEGSVSTLKIQRTERGDSAVYLCASSLGGSGLTDTQYFGPGTRLTVL.

The chain uses TRBV15 and TRBJ1-5; a weak D match, TRBD1 (6 bases). V shed 4 bases and J shed 2 bases, with 9 bases lying between them. Germline assignment: CDR1 LNHNV and CDR2 YYDKDF (reference sequence). The CDR3 has 14 amino acids. CDR3 amino acids: CATSNRVGNQPQHF. Here the CDR3 DNA reads TGTGCCACCAGCAACAGGGTCGGCAATCAGCCCCAGCATTTT. The whole variable domain, remainder taken from reference TRBV15 and TRBJ1-5, is DAMVIQNPRYQVTQFGKPVTLSCSQTLNHNVMYWYQQKSSQAPKLLFHYYDKDFNNEADTPDNFQSRRPNTSFCFLDIRSPGLGDTAMYLCATSNRVGNQPQHFGDGTRLSIL.

V is TRBV6-1 and J is TRBJ1-3, with 7 bases fitting TRBD1. The V and J ends lost 4 bases and 0 bases, in that order; junction bases with no gene match: 6. CDR3 length: 16 amino acids. Germline V gene data show CDR1 as MNHNS and CDR2 as SASEGT. Here the CDR3 reads CASSGGDRFSGNTIYF. Here the CDR3 DNA reads TGTGCCAGCAGTGGTGGGGACAGATTCTCTGGAAACACCATATATTTT.

V and J are TRBV21-1 and TRBJ1-5; TRBD1 is taken as the D call from the table, unchecked against the DNA. TRBV21-1 is noted as a pseudogene. The CDR3 is made up of 15 amino acids. CDR3 bases: TGTGCCAGCAGTCTCCTGACAGGGTGTAGCCAGCCCCAGCATTTT. Residues: CASSLLTGCSQPQHF.

This chain connects TRBV6-4 to TRBJ2-2, with 15 positions matching TRBD2. The trim removed 9 bases at V and 4 bases at J, leaving 3 bases unmatched. Germline V gene sequence: CDR1 MRHNA, CDR2 SNTAGT. The CDR3 has 15 amino acids. The CDR3 loop reads CARRTSGGATGELFF. The CDR3 DNA is TGTGCCAGGAGGACTAGCGGGGGGGCCACCGGGGAGCTGTTTTTT.

The chain employs TRBV9 and TRBJ2-3, with TRBD2 identical over 7 bases. The CDR3 sequence is 16 residues long. CDR1 and CDR2 (germline): SGDLS, YYNGEE. With V trimmed by 0 bases and J by 0 bases, 4 bases remained unmatched. This CDR3 is CASSVVGGGSTDTQYF. The CDR3 DNA follows: TGTGCCAGCAGCGTAGTCGGCGGGGGAAGCACAGATACGCAGTATTTT.